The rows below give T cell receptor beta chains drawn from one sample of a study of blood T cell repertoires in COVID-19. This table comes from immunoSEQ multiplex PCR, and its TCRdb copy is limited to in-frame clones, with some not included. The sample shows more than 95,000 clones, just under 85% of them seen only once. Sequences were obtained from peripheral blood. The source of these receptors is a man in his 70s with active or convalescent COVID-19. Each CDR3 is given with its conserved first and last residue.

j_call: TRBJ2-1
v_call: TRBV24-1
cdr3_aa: CATSEHLRDRGTNEQFF

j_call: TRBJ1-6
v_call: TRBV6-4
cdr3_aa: CASSQDIGGALHF

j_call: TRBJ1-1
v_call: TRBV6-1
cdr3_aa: CASSEGTGLSNTEAFF

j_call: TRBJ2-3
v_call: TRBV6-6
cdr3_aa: CASSGLAGTDTQYF

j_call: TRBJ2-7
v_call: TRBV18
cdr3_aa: CASSPDRGGSEQYF

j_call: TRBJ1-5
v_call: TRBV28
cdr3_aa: CASSLAGNSNQPQHF

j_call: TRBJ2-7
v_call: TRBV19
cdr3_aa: CASSRPGQVIYEQYF

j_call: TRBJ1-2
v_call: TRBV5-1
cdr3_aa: CASSLVPGANYGYTF

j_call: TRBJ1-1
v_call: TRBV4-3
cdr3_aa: CASSQDVGGKTEAFF

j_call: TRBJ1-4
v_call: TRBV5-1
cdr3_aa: CASSLTGGSNEKLFF

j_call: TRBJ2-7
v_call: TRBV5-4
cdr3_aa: CASSFMRATGRTSGSYEQYF

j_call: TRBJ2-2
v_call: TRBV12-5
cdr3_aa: CASGLLVPGELFF

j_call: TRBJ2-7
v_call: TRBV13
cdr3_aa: CASRAGGPEQYF

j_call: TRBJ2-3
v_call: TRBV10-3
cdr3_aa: CAISESRDGTQYF

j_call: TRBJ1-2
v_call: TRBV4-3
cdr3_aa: CASSQDPGRGYGYTF

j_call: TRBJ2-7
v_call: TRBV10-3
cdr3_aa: CAITQGEGSYEQYF

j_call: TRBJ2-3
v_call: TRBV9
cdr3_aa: CASSVAGVSRTDTQYF

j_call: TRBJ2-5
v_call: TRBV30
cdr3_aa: CAWSGDRGETQYF

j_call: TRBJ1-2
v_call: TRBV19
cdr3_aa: CASTSTGVYGYTF

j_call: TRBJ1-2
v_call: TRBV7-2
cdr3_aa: CASSATTGNYGYTF

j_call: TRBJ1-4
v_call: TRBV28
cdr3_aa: CASSLSGGEKLFF

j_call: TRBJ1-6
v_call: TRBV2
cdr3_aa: CASSDSFGWQGRSPLHF

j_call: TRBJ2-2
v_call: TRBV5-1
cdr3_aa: CASKRDSQNTGELFF

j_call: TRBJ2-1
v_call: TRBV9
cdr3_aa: CASSVAPSGGAHEQFF

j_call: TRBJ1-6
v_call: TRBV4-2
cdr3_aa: CASSQGVMETLRNSPLHF

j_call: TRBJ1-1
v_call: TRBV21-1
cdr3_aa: CASSKDCGRVSTEAFF

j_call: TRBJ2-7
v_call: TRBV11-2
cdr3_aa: CASSIGGTGNEQYF

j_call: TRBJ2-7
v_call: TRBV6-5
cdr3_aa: CASSYQRGDYEQYF

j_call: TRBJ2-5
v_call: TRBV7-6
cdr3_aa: CASSQDRGQETQYF

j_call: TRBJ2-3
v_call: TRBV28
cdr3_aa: CASSYPSAVRRGSPQYF

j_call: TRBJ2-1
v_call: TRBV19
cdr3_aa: CASSRRTGVGLAGLPNEQFF

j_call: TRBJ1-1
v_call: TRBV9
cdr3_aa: CASSVEPATEAFF

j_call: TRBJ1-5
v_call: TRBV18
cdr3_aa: CASSPASGNSNQPQHF

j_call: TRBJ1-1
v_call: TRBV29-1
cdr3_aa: CSSMDRGVEAFF

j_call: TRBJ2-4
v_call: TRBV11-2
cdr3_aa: CASSSGRYRDRVKNIQYF

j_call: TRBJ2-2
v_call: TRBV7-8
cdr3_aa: CASSLALAGVTGELFF

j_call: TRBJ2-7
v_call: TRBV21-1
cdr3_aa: CASSKAPSTYEQYF

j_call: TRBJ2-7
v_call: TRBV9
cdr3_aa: CASSPGSGSVIYEQYF

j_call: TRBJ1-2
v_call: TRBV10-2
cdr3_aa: CASSESGSGNGYTF

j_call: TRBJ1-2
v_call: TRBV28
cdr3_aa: CASSSLNYGYTF

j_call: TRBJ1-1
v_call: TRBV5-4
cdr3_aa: CASSLGTGEAFF

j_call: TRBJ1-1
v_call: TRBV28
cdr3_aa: CASSFGAAATLFF